What follows are 32 T cell receptor beta chains derived from one specimen sequenced in a study of T cell responses to AZD1222 COVID-19 vaccine. The protocol was immunoSEQ multiplex PCR, while the TCRdb copy is restricted to in-frame clones and leaves out a portion. The table has about 120,000 clones, around nine tenths seen once. The specimen comprised peripheral blood, sampled on day 0 of AZD1222 vaccination. The receptors come from an adult in good health.

This sequence joins TRBV30 and TRBJ1-1; D not resolved. The CDR3 spans 13 residues. CDR1 GTSNPN and CDR2 SVGIG come from the germline V gene (reference sequence). V lost 0 bases to trimming and J lost 1 base, with 6 bases between them. The CDR3 sequence is CAWSVRENTEAFF. In DNA form, the CDR3 reads TGTGCCTGGAGTGTAAGGGAGAACACTGAAGCTTTCTTT.

The chain carries TRBV5-4 and TRBJ2-2, with D perhaps matching TRBD2 (5 bases). In germline, CDR1 is SGHNT, CDR2 YYREEE (reference sequence). The length of the CDR3 is 16 residues. V gave up 4 bases and J gave up 0 bases, with 13 bases separating them. The CDR3 DNA is TGTGCCAGCAGCCCTTTTACGGGAACGAACACCGGGGAGCTGTTTTTT. Translation: CASSPFTGTNTGELFF. Drawing the rest from reference TRBV5-4 and TRBJ2-2, the complete variable domain is ETGVTQSPTHLIKTRGQQVTLRCSSQSGHNTVSWYQQALGQGPQFIFQYYREEENGRGNFPPRFSGLQFPNYSSELNVNALELDDSALYLCASSPFTGTNTGELFFGEGSRLTVL.

This rearrangement joins TRBV18 to TRBJ2-2; TRBD2 is a possible D gene (5 bases). Trimming removed 2 bases from V and 2 bases from J, with 12 bases in between. The CDR3 is made up of 16 amino acids. The germline CDR1 and CDR2 sequences are KGHSH and LQKENI. CDR3 sequence reads: CASSPKSGLNTGELFF. In DNA form, the CDR3 reads TGTGCCAGCTCACCAAAGAGCGGTCTTAACACCGGGGAGCTGTTTTTT.

V is TRBV28 and J is TRBJ2-3, with TRBD1 matching over 9 bases. This CDR3 region has 13 residues. Germline V gene data show CDR1 as MDHEN and CDR2 as SYDVKM. Trimming removed 8 bases from V and 3 bases from J; junction bases left unmatched: 3. The CDR3 bases are TGTGCCAGCCAGGGACAGGGAACAGATACGCAGTATTTT. The encoded protein is CASQGQGTDTQYF.

The chain employs TRBV11-2 and TRBJ1-5, with D possibly being TRBD1 (6 bases). This CDR3 has 14 residues. V lost 3 bases, J lost 4 bases, and 10 bases lay in between. The germline V gene has CDR1 SGHAT and CDR2 FQNNGV. CDR3 sequence: CASSFATGNQPQHF. The CDR3, as DNA: TGTGCCAGCAGCTTCGCTACAGGGAATCAGCCCCAGCATTTT.

V gene TRBV11-2 combines with J gene TRBJ1-1; D gene unclear. This CDR3 is 13 amino acids long. Deletions cut 1 base from V and 1 base from J, with 4 bases between. Germline values: CDR1 SGHAT, CDR2 FQNNGV. CDR3 residues: CASSLGPNTEAFF. As DNA, the CDR3 is TGTGCCAGCAGCTTAGGCCCGAACACTGAAGCTTTCTTT.

This clone was recorded a few times. The chain carries TRBV7-8 and TRBJ2-5, with unresolved D. This CDR3 is 12 amino acids long. Trimming removed 5 bases from V and 5 bases from J, with 9 bases in between. The germline gives CDR1 SGHVS, CDR2 FQNEAQ. The CDR3 DNA follows: TGTGCCAGCAGCCCCCTAGGGGAGACCCAGTACTTC. Translation gives CASSPLGETQYF.

This clone occurred a few times. V gene TRBV15 combines with J gene TRBJ1-1; 9 positions match TRBD1. Germline assignment: CDR1 LNHNV and CDR2 YYDKDF (reference sequence). This CDR3 has 17 residues. Trimming took 2 bases from V and 3 from J; bases not matched to a gene: 10. The CDR3 sequence is CATSRRTGGYGDTEAFF. DNA for the CDR3: TGTGCCACCAGCAGAAGAACAGGGGGCTATGGGGACACTGAAGCTTTCTTT.

This clone was detected a few times. A read error may account for a junction end that differs from germline. The rearrangement links TRBV5-1 to TRBJ2-3; D gene uncertain. This CDR3 is built from 12 residues. Germline loops: CDR1 SGHRS, CDR2 YFSETQ. The CDR3 reads CASSLDADTQYF. The CDR3 region has the DNA TGCGCCAGCAGTTTGGACGCAGATACGCAGTATTTT.

The chain employs TRBV10-3 and TRBJ1-2, with D unresolved. The CDR3 contains 14 residues. Trimming pared 0 bases from V and 3 bases from J, leaving 8 bases between. The germline V gene has CDR1 ENHRY and CDR2 SYGVKD. The CDR3 is CAISESAAHYGYTF. The CDR3 coding sequence is TGTGCCATCAGTGAGTCGGCAGCTCACTATGGCTACACCTTC.

The chain combines TRBV3-1 (or the pseudogene TRBV3-2) with TRBJ1-2, with 7 bases matching TRBD1. V lost 1 base and J lost 10; bases outside the gene matches: 9. This CDR3 comprises 14 residues. Germline V gene data show CDR1 as LGHDT and CDR2 as YNNKEL (reference sequence). Written as DNA, the CDR3 is TGTGCCAGCAGCCAAGCGGACAGGACAGGTGACTACACCTTC. Amino acid sequence: CASSQADRTGDYTF.

The chain combines TRBV4-1 with TRBJ1-2; D gene uncertain. V lost 4 bases, J lost 4 bases, and 10 bases lay in between. The CDR3 runs to 13 residues. The germline gives CDR1 MGHRA, CDR2 YSYEKL. The CDR3 protein is CASSLYQSYGYTF. CDR3 sequence (DNA): TGCGCCAGCAGCCTTTATCAGTCCTATGGCTACACCTTC.

The chain employs TRBV7-3 and TRBJ2-7, with TRBD1 matching over 9 bases. Trimming at V came to 4 bases and at J to 2 bases, leaving 3 bases not matched to a gene. The CDR3 has 14 residues. CDR1 is SGHTA, CDR2 FQGTGA, per germline. The CDR3 coding sequence is TGTGCCAGCAGCTCGGGGACAGGGACCTACGAGCAGTACTTC. This translates into CASSSGTGTYEQYF.

The rearrangement uses TRBV6-5 and TRBJ1-3, with D possibly matching TRBD1 (6 bases). CDR3 length: 15 residues. Germline V lookup: CDR1 MNHEY, CDR2 SVGAGI. The V gene lost 0 bases and the J gene lost 6 bases, with 12 bases spanning the gap. CDR3 amino acids: CASSYSVYRVNTIYF. CDR3 DNA: TGTGCCAGCAGTTACTCGGTCTACAGGGTAAACACCATATATTTT.

In this sample, this clone turned up once. V and J are TRBV6-2 or TRBV6-3 and TRBJ2-4; tentatively, D is TRBD1 (5 bases). The germline V gene has CDR1 MNHEY and CDR2 SVGEGT. Trimming pared 2 bases from V and 2 bases from J, leaving 10 bases between. The CDR3 has 15 residues. The CDR3 DNA sequence: TGTGCCAGCAGTTACCGCCCAGGGCCCAAAAACATTCAGTACTTC. It yields the protein CASSYRPGPKNIQYF.

The gene calls are TRBV6-5 and TRBJ1-6, with 9 bases lining up with TRBD1. V lost 4 bases to trimming and J lost 10 bases; unmatched junction nucleotides: 8. Germline-derived CDR1 and CDR2 are MNHEY and SVGAGI. The CDR3 has 15 residues. The CDR3 DNA reads TGTGCCAGCAGTTCCCGGACAGGGGAGAGATCACCCCTCCACTTT. It codes for CASSSRTGERSPLHF.

J is TRBJ2-3 and V is TRBV3-1 (or the pseudogene TRBV3-2); D gene ambiguous. The CDR3 covers 17 residues. CDR1 and CDR2 from the germline V gene are LGHDT and YNNKEL (reference sequence). Trimming removed 1 base from V and 3 bases from J, with 17 bases in between. CDR3 DNA: TGTGCCAGCAGCCAAGCTTTGACCGAACCTTCTACAGATACGCAGTATTTT. Amino acids: CASSQALTEPSTDTQYF.

The chain joins TRBV3-1 (or the pseudogene TRBV3-2) to TRBJ1-1, with D perhaps TRBD1 (5 bases). V was trimmed by 2 bases and J by 6 bases, leaving 10 bases between them. Per germline, CDR1 LGHDT and CDR2 YNNKEL (reference sequence). This CDR3 is 13 amino acids long. CDR3 nucleotide sequence: TGTGCCAGCAGCCAAAGAACGGGGGCTGAAGCTTTCTTT. This translates into CASSQRTGAEAFF.

The J gene is TRBJ2-7, the V gene TRBV6-1, with D unresolved. In germline, CDR1 is MNHNS, CDR2 SASEGT. CDR3 length: 13 residues. V shed 0 bases and J shed 7 bases, with 10 bases lying between them. The CDR3 coding sequence is TGTGCCAGCAGTGAAGCGCTTCCTAGGGAGCAGTACTTC. It yields the protein CASSEALPREQYF.

The chain uses TRBV20-1 and TRBJ2-7; D uncertain. V dropped 5 bases and J dropped 1 base, with 6 bases sitting between them. There are 11 residues in the CDR3. Germline CDR1 is DFQATT and CDR2 is SNEGSKA (reference sequence). DNA for the CDR3: TGCAGTGCTGGTCATTCCTACGAGCAGTACTTC. Its translation: CSAGHSYEQYF.

This clone has more than one count but fewer than ten. The same CDR3 can be traced to other DNA sequences in this sample. J is TRBJ1-5 and V is TRBV15; weak D call: TRBD1 (5 bases). Germline CDR1 reads LNHNV; CDR2 reads YYDKDF (reference sequence). Trimming took off 3 bases at V and 1 base at J, with 19 bases between the two ends. The CDR3 is 18 residues long. The CDR3 DNA sequence: TGTGCCACCAGCAGCGAGGGGCTTGCAGGGTGGAGCAATCAGCCCCAGCATTTT. This codes for CATSSEGLAGWSNQPQHF.

J is TRBJ1-1 and V is TRBV18, with 8 bases matching TRBD1. There are 14 residues in the CDR3. After removal of 3 bases from V and 3 bases from J, the junction contained 3 bases not matched to a gene. The germline V gene has CDR1 KGHSH and CDR2 LQKENI. DNA for the CDR3: TGTGCCAGCTCACCGGGACAGGACTACACTGAAGCTTTCTTT. It translates to CASSPGQDYTEAFF.

The V call is TRBV4-2, the J call TRBJ2-5; D call uncertain. The CDR3 contains 13 residues. Germline-derived CDR1 and CDR2 are LGHNA and YNFKEQ. Trimming took 1 base from V and 2 from J, leaving 5 bases between them. CDR3 residues: CASSQAQQETQYF. The CDR3 region has the DNA TGTGCCAGCAGCCAAGCCCAGCAAGAGACCCAGTACTTC.

V is TRBV6-2 or TRBV6-3 and J is TRBJ2-7, with TRBD2 matching over 7 bases. J lost 4 bases, V lost 2 bases, and 11 bases had no gene match. This CDR3 contains 16 residues. Germline values: CDR1 MNHEY, CDR2 SVGEGT. The CDR3 protein is CASSYGRGHHSYEQYF. CDR3 nucleotide sequence: TGTGCCAGCAGTTACGGGAGGGGCCACCATTCGTACGAGCAGTACTTC.

This chain joins TRBV29-1 and TRBJ1-2; D gene uncertain. Looked up from germline, CDR1 is SQVTM and CDR2 is ANQGSEA. The CDR3 length is 11 residues. Trimming cost V 1 base and J 9 bases, with 9 bases left between them. The CDR3 loop reads CSVEGALRYTF. CDR3 sequence (DNA): TGCAGCGTTGAAGGAGCCCTCCGCTACACCTTC. The full variable domain, in which reference TRBV29-1 and TRBJ1-2 provide the parts outside the CDR3, is SAVISQKPSRDICQRGTSLTIQCQVDSQVTMMFWYRQQPGQSLTLIATANQGSEATYESGFVIDKFPISRPNLTFSTLTVSNMSPEDSSIYLCSVEGALRYTFGSGTRLTVV.

The V gene is TRBV5-1, the J gene TRBJ1-2, with 8 bases fitting TRBD1. CDR3 length equals 14 residues. The V gene end was trimmed by 4 bases and the J gene end by 3 bases; junction bases not matched to a gene: 5. Germline V gene sequence: CDR1 SGHRS, CDR2 YFSETQ. For the CDR3, the DNA is TGCGCCAGCAGCCCGACGACAGGGGACTATGGCTACACCTTC. It yields the protein CASSPTTGDYGYTF.

V and J are TRBV7-9 and TRBJ1-2; D is perhaps TRBD1 (5 bases). Deletions cut 6 bases from V and 5 bases from J, with 13 bases between. The V gene's germline CDR1 is SEHNR and CDR2 FQNEAQ (reference sequence). The CDR3 contains 13 residues. As DNA, the CDR3 is TGTGCCAGCAGTCGGGACGGGGGTTATGGCTACACCTTC. Its translation is CASSRDGGYGYTF. The full variable domain, rest sourced from reference TRBV7-9 and TRBJ1-2, is DTGVSQNPRHKITKRGQNVTFRCDPISEHNRLYWYRQTLGQGPEFLTYFQNEAQLEKSRLLSDRFSAERPKGSFSTLEIQRTEQGDSAMYLCASSRDGGYGYTFGSGTRLTVV.

Worth noting for this clone: The identical CDR3 is also encoded by other nucleotide sequences in the sample. V is TRBV18 and J is TRBJ1-2, with D perhaps matching TRBD1 (5 bases). The CDR3 runs 13 residues. Per germline, CDR1 KGHSH and CDR2 LQKENI. Trimming took off 3 bases at V and 0 bases at J, with 5 bases between the two ends. The CDR3 coding sequence is TGTGCCAGCTCACCGGGGGCTAACTATGGCTACACCTTC. Its translation: CASSPGANYGYTF.

The chain couples TRBV4-1 to TRBJ2-1, with 12 bases fitting TRBD2. Germline CDR1 is MGHRA and CDR2 is YSYEKL. The CDR3 is 17 residues long. Losses at the gene ends were 2 bases for V and 5 bases for J; bases not matched to a gene: 7. CDR3 residues: CASSQSSGRAGDNEQFF. CDR3 DNA: TGCGCCAGCAGCCAATCTAGCGGGAGGGCCGGAGACAATGAGCAGTTCTTC.

The chain uses TRBV5-1 and TRBJ2-7, with 10 bases fitting TRBD1. Germline values: CDR1 SGHRS, CDR2 YFSETQ. This CDR3 has 16 residues. V gave up 3 bases and J gave up 5 bases; unmatched junction bases: 11. The CDR3 nucleotides are TGCGCCAGCAGCTCTACCGACGGGACAGGGGTCAACGAGCAGTACTTC. This gives the protein CASSSTDGTGVNEQYF.

V gene TRBV9 combines with J gene TRBJ1-1, with D unclear. V was pared by 0 bases and J by 2 bases, with 8 bases between. Looked up from germline, CDR1 is SGDLS and CDR2 is YYNGEE. The CDR3 is made up of 14 amino acids. The CDR3 reads CASSVDGYNTEAFF. DNA of the CDR3: TGTGCCAGCAGCGTAGATGGGTATAACACTGAAGCTTTCTTT.

CDR3 sequence reads: CSASHPGLNTEAFF. For the CDR3, the DNA is TGCAGTGCTAGTCACCCAGGGTTGAACACTGAAGCTTTCTTT. The chain employs TRBV20-1 and TRBJ1-1, with a tentative D call TRBD1 (5 bases). The germline V and J ends were trimmed by 3 bases and 0 bases, with 11 bases remaining between them. The CDR3 contains 14 residues. CDR1 is DFQATT, CDR2 SNEGSKA, per germline (reference sequence).